The 18 T cell receptor beta chains given below trace back to one sample, sequenced in a study of blood T cell repertoires in COVID-19. Using immunoSEQ multiplex PCR, the repertoire was profiled, and TCRdb retains in-frame clones only, with some absent. The repertoire holds fewer than 200,000 clones, with 70% to 90% as singletons. The sample comprised PBMCs or T cells enriched from blood (not recorded which). These receptor sequences come from a woman between 50 and 59 years old who had recovered from COVID-19.

The V call is TRBV27, the J call TRBJ1-5, with D uncertain. The germline V gene has CDR1 MNHEY and CDR2 SMNVEV (reference sequence). Trimming pared 4 bases from V and 0 bases from J, leaving 16 bases between. The CDR3 has 17 residues. CDR3 DNA: TGTGCCAGCAGTTCCCTCCCCGGGTCCTATAGCAATCAGCCCCAGCATTTT. The encoded protein is CASSSLPGSYSNQPQHF.

V usage is TRBV7-2 and J usage is TRBJ1-6; 7 nucleotides align to TRBD1. V lost 5 bases, J lost 5 bases, and 9 bases stayed unmatched. Germline CDR1 is SGHTA and CDR2 is FQGNSA. The CDR3 is 16 amino acids. For the CDR3, the DNA is TGTGCCAGCAGCCGGGGGCCGGGACAGAATAATTCACCCCTCCACTTT. Translated, it gives CASSRGPGQNNSPLHF.

This clone was seen just once. The DNA for the CDR3 is TGTGCCAGCAGCGCAGGGGGAGGCTACACCTTC. This translates into CASSAGGGYTF. The chain carries TRBV9 and TRBJ1-2; TRBD1 aligns across 7 bases. J was trimmed by 8 bases and V by 3 bases; bases with no gene match: 1. This CDR3 has 11 amino acids. The V gene's germline CDR1 is SGDLS and CDR2 YYNGEE.

The count of this clone is one. V is TRBV30 and J is TRBJ1-3; possible D gene TRBD1, 6 bases. CDR1 and CDR2 from the germline V gene are GTSNPN and SVGIG (reference sequence). This CDR3 has 13 residues. V dropped 8 bases and J dropped 2 bases, with 13 bases sitting between them. The CDR3, as DNA: TGTGCCCGAGGGGGGGGAGCTGGAAACACCATATATTTT. As protein: CARGGGAGNTIYF.

The CDR3 region has the DNA TGTGCCAGCAGCTTAGCCGGCCCAGGGGAGACCCAGTACTTC. It encodes CASSLAGPGETQYF. The chain has TRBV7-2 and TRBJ2-5, with a tentative D call TRBD1 (5 bases). Germline CDR1 and CDR2: SGHTA and FQGNSA. V was cut by 0 bases and J by 5 bases, with 10 bases left in between. This CDR3 has 14 residues.

This clone came up once. This chain uses TRBV2 with TRBJ2-7; TRBD1 matches at 7 bases. Germline CDR1 reads SNHLY; CDR2 reads FYNNEI. J lost 2 bases, V lost 4 bases, and 5 bases had no gene match. This CDR3 has 14 amino acids. The CDR3 sequence: CASSVQGDPYEQYV. As DNA, the CDR3 is TGTGCCAGCAGTGTTCAGGGGGACCCCTACGAGCAGTACGTC.

This chain joins TRBV29-1 and TRBJ2-2, with 7 bases aligning to TRBD2. The CDR3 runs to 14 residues. V dropped 6 bases and J dropped 4; count of bases not matched to a gene: 8. CDR1 and CDR2 (germline): SQVTM, ANQGSEA. CDR3 region: CSVVREAGTGELFF. CDR3 in DNA: TGCAGCGTCGTACGGGAGGCAGGCACCGGGGAGCTGTTTTTT.

The CDR3 nucleotides read TGTGCCAGTAGTATCGGAGGACAGTCCTATGGCTACACCTTC. This encodes CASSIGGQSYGYTF. The rearrangement uses TRBV19 and TRBJ1-2; D may be TRBD1 (6 bases). The germline V gene has CDR1 LNHDA and CDR2 SQIVND (reference sequence). CDR3 length: 14 amino acids. The V gene lost 3 bases and the J gene lost 4 bases, with 12 bases spanning the gap.

This sequence joins TRBV19 and TRBJ2-1; TRBD1 aligns across 8 bases. The V and J ends lost 5 bases and 5 bases, in that order; junction bases with no gene match: 5. Germline CDR1 and CDR2: LNHDA and SQIVND (reference sequence). The CDR3 runs to 14 residues. The CDR3 coding sequence is TGTGCCAGTAGTCTGCGGACAGGGAACAATGAGCAGTTCTTC. The encoded protein is CASSLRTGNNEQFF.

This clone was detected once. This CDR3 reads CATSIGHSYEQYV. CDR3 bases: TGTGCCACCAGCATAGGACACTCCTACGAGCAGTACGTC. The chain has TRBV15 and TRBJ2-7; D perhaps matches TRBD1 (5 bases). The CDR3 covers 13 residues. Trimming shortened V by 4 bases and J by 0 bases, and 7 bases separated the two germline ends. Per the germline V gene, CDR1 is LNHNV and CDR2 is YYDKDF (reference sequence).

In its sample, this clone was seen a few times. CDR3 bases: TGTGCCAGCACCCAACAGGGCGGGGAGCTGTTTTTT. It is translated as CASTQQGGELFF. The chain combines TRBV11-3 with TRBJ2-2, with a weak D call TRBD1 (6 bases). The CDR3 is made up of 12 amino acids. The germline V gene has CDR1 SGHNT and CDR2 YENEEA. V lost 7 bases, J lost 7 bases, and 10 bases lay in between.

V usage is TRBV6-5 and J usage is TRBJ2-1, with TRBD2 matching over 9 bases. CDR1 and CDR2 (germline): MNHEY, SVGAGI. The V and J ends lost 4 bases and 7 bases, in that order; junction bases with no gene match: 8. The CDR3 runs 15 residues. The CDR3 coding sequence is TGTGCCAGCAGTTGGGGACGACTAGCGGCTAATGAGCAGTTCTTC. It is translated as CASSWGRLAANEQFF.

This chain links TRBV6-5 with TRBJ1-2, with D perhaps TRBD1 (5 bases). The V gene lost 6 bases and the J gene lost 4 bases, with 9 bases spanning the gap. Germline-derived CDR1 and CDR2 are MNHEY and SVGAGI. This CDR3 is built from 12 residues. The chain's CDR3 is CASRQGIYGYTF. Written as DNA, the CDR3 is TGTGCCAGCAGGCAGGGAATCTATGGCTACACCTTC.

The chain carries TRBV18 and TRBJ2-1, with TRBD2 identical over 11 bases. This CDR3 is 16 amino acids long. Germline CDR1 reads KGHSH; CDR2 reads LQKENI. Germline trimming cut 3 bases from V and 7 bases from J; bases unmatched to any gene: 8. CDR3 sequence: CASSPMTSGNKNEQFF. The CDR3 coding sequence is TGTGCCAGCTCACCCATGACTAGCGGGAACAAGAATGAGCAGTTCTTC.

The chain employs TRBV19 and TRBJ2-1, with 11 bases that match TRBD2. J was trimmed by 10 bases and V by 5 bases; bases with no gene match: 7. This CDR3 region has 14 residues. CDR1 is LNHDA, CDR2 SQIVND, per germline (reference sequence). The CDR3 reads CASSVASGRREQFF. The CDR3 DNA sequence: TGTGCCAGTAGTGTCGCTAGCGGGAGGCGGGAGCAGTTCTTC.

V and J are TRBV6-5 and TRBJ1-2; 9 bases agree with TRBD1. The trim removed 5 bases at V and 4 bases at J, leaving 5 bases unmatched. The V gene's germline CDR1 is MNHEY and CDR2 SVGAGI. The CDR3 is 14 amino acids. DNA for the CDR3: TGTGCCAGCAGTACCGGGACAGGGCTCTATGGCTACACCTTC. Its protein product is CASSTGTGLYGYTF.

The rearrangement links TRBV5-1 to TRBJ2-7; 9 bases agree with TRBD2. Looked up from germline, CDR1 is SGHRS and CDR2 is YFSETQ. V lost 7 bases to trimming and J lost 5 bases; unmatched junction nucleotides: 7. The length of the CDR3 is 13 residues. The CDR3 DNA follows: TGCGCCAGCTCCTGGGGCGGGGGGGACGAGCAGTACGTC. Its protein is CASSWGGGDEQYV.

This clone has more than one count but fewer than ten. This rearrangement joins TRBV28 to TRBJ2-5; 8 bases align to TRBD1. Unmatched junction bases numbered 5, after V lost 10 bases and J lost 4 bases. This CDR3 contains 12 residues. Per the germline V gene, CDR1 is MDHEN and CDR2 is SYDVKM. The CDR3 sequence is CATRTGSETQYF. The CDR3 DNA follows: TGTGCCACTCGGACAGGGTCAGAGACCCAGTACTTC.